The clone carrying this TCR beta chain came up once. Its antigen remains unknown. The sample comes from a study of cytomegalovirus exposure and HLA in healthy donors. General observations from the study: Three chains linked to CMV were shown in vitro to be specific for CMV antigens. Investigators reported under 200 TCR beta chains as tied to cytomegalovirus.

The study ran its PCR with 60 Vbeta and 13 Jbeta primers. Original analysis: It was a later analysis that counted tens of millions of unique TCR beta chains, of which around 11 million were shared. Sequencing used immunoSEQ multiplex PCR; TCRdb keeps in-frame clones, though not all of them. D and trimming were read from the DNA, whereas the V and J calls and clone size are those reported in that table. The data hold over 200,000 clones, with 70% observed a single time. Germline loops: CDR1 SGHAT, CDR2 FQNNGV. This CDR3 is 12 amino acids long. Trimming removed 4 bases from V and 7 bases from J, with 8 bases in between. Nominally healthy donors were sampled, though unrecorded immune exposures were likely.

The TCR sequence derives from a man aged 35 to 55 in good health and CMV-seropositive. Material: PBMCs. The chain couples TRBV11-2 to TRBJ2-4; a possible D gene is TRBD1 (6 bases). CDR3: CASSWQGNIQYF. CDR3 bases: TGTGCCAGCAGCTGGCAGGGGAACATTCAGTACTTC.